This T cell receptor (beta chain) came from a study of response to subunit inactivated influenza vaccine. With respect to this clonotype: The antigen is undetermined.

Trimming left V 0 bases short and J 6 bases short, with 14 bases between. The CDR3 totals 15 residues. Germline CDR1 is LGHDT and CDR2 is YNNKEL (reference sequence). TCRdb re-called the RT-PCR reads with MiXCR, one entry per CDR3 protein. Here the sample spans under 200,000 distinct CDR3 sequences, 9.5% to 12% being singletons. Overall study findings and caveats: Researchers suggested that each seasonal influenza vaccination recruits few new T cells.

Sequencing used CD8+ T cells sorted from PBMCs, obtained roughly 24 months after vaccination. V gene TRBV3-1 combines with J gene TRBJ1-1; tentatively, D is TRBD1 (6 bases). The TCR originated in a man aged 50-75 years who received an inactivated influenza vaccine. The CDR3 nucleotides read TGTGCCAGCAGCCAAGAACGGCAGGGGAGGCCTGAAGCTTTCTTT. Translation gives CASSQERQGRPEAFF.